What follows are 28 T cell receptor beta chains derived from one specimen sequenced in a study of cytomegalovirus exposure and HLA in healthy donors. The study ran its PCR with 60 Vbeta and 13 Jbeta primers. Libraries were prepared by immunoSEQ multiplex PCR; TCRdb keeps only in-frame clonotypes and omits some of them. This repertoire includes 100,000 to 150,000 clones. The sample consisted of PBMCs. These receptors all come from a young man in good health and CMV-seronegative.

This chain links TRBV9 with TRBJ2-5; D perhaps matches TRBD1 (6 bases). V gave up 5 bases and J gave up 5 bases, with 19 bases separating them. The CDR3 consists of 15 residues. CDR1 is SGDLS, CDR2 YYNGEE, per germline. DNA of the CDR3: TGTGCCAGCAGTTTAGGACAGTCCGCCGGGGAGACCCAGTACTTC. Amino acids: CASSLGQSAGETQYF.

The rearrangement joins TRBV5-4 to TRBJ2-7, with 9 bases that match TRBD2. CDR1 and CDR2 (germline): SGHNT, YYREEE (reference sequence). J was trimmed by 1 base and V by 6 bases; bases with no gene match: 5. This CDR3 is built from 14 residues. The CDR3 bases are TGTGCCAGCACCTTTGGACTAGCGTCCTACGAGCAGTACTTC. This translates into CASTFGLASYEQYF.

The chain combines TRBV5-6 with TRBJ2-7; possible D gene TRBD2, 5 bases. The CDR3 has 12 residues. Deletions cut 2 bases from V and 6 bases from J, with 9 bases between. In germline, CDR1 is SGHDT, CDR2 YYEEEE. The CDR3, as DNA: TGTGCCAGCAGCTTTCTCGGGATCGAGCAGTACTTC. This encodes CASSFLGIEQYF.

V and J are TRBV5-1 and TRBJ2-1; D ambiguous. Per germline, CDR1 SGHRS and CDR2 YFSETQ. V lost 0 bases, J lost 7 bases, and 11 bases lay in between. CDR3 size: 14 residues. CDR3 region: CASSLDRVGNEQFF. CDR3 bases: TGCGCCAGCAGCTTGGATCGGGTAGGAAATGAGCAGTTCTTC.

The chain employs TRBV30 and TRBJ2-1; no clear D. V lost 3 bases and J 5 bases, leaving 8 bases between the germline ends. The CDR3 totals 12 residues. Looked up from germline, CDR1 is GTSNPN and CDR2 is SVGIG (reference sequence). The CDR3 region is CAWSHTNNEQFF. CDR3 DNA sequence: TGTGCCTGGAGCCACACTAACAATGAGCAGTTCTTC.

The chain combines TRBV28 with TRBJ1-4; D is undetermined. V was clipped by 10 bases and J by 6 bases, with 18 bases between them. There are 14 residues in the CDR3. Per the germline V gene, CDR1 is MDHEN and CDR2 is SYDVKM. The CDR3 DNA sequence: TGTGCCACCAGAGGCCTCACAGCCTATGAAAAACTGTTTTTT. This translates into CATRGLTAYEKLFF.

The rearrangement joins TRBV7-6 to TRBJ1-2, with D unclear. Trimming took 5 bases from V and 5 from J, leaving 18 bases between them. Germline V gene lookup returns CDR1 SGHVS and CDR2 FNYEAQ. The CDR3 is made up of 15 amino acids. CDR3 bases: TGTGCCAGCAGCCCGGCGGGGAGGGTCCCTTATGGCTACACCTTC. It translates to CASSPAGRVPYGYTF. The full variable domain, completed using reference TRBV7-6 and TRBJ1-2, is GAGVSQSPRYKVTKRGQDVALRCDPISGHVSLYWYRQALGQGPEFLTYFNYEAQQDKSGLPNDRFSAERPEGSISTLTIQRTEQRDSAMYRCASSPAGRVPYGYTFGSGTRLTVV.

The rearrangement links TRBV7-9 to TRBJ2-7, with D perhaps TRBD1 (6 bases). The CDR3 is made up of 18 amino acids. V was pared by 2 bases and J by 2 bases, with 22 bases between. Germline-derived CDR1 and CDR2 are SEHNR and FQNEAQ (reference sequence). The CDR3 protein is CASSLFPNGTWDTYEQYF. The CDR3, as DNA: TGTGCCAGCAGCTTATTTCCGAACGGAACATGGGACACCTACGAGCAGTACTTC.

The V and J genes are TRBV4-3 and TRBJ1-3; D gene unclear. The CDR3 is 17 amino acids. Germline assignment: CDR1 LGHNA and CDR2 YSLEER. Trimming took off 4 bases at V and 0 bases at J, with 16 bases between the two ends. CDR3 DNA sequence: TGCGCCAGCAGCCCCCATCCGGGTGCGGACTCTGGAAACACCATATATTTT. Protein product: CASSPHPGADSGNTIYF.

This chain uses TRBV11-2 with TRBJ2-7; a weak D match, TRBD2 (6 bases). The length of the CDR3 is 15 residues. With 0 bases removed from V and 4 bases from J, the gap between germline ends came to 13 bases. Germline V gene lookup returns CDR1 SGHAT and CDR2 FQNNGV. In DNA, the CDR3 is TGTGCCAGCAGCTTAGAGCCTAGCGCCAATTACGAGCAGTACTTC. It translates to CASSLEPSANYEQYF. The full variable domain, rest sourced from reference TRBV11-2 and TRBJ2-7, is EAGVAQSPRYKIIEKRQSVAFWCNPISGHATLYWYQQILGQGPKLLIQFQNNGVVDDSQLPKDRFSAERLKGVDSTLKIQPAKLEDSAVYLCASSLEPSANYEQYFGPGTRLTVT.

The chain links TRBV11-2 to TRBJ2-7, with 7 bases matching TRBD1. Germline CDR1 SGHAT, CDR2 FQNNGV. The CDR3 extends over 16 amino acids. The V segment lost 3 bases and the J segment 0 bases; nucleotides outside the gene matches: 8. The CDR3 here is CASSLMGQSSSYEQYF. CDR3 bases: TGTGCCAGCAGCTTGATGGGACAGTCCAGCTCCTACGAGCAGTACTTC.

This chain connects TRBV5-6 to TRBJ2-1; 9 bases match TRBD2. The CDR3 contains 14 residues. Germline lookup yields CDR1 SGHDT and CDR2 YYEEEE. V gave up 2 bases and J gave up 10 bases; unmatched junction bases: 7. The CDR3 loop reads CASSFGTSPREQFF. Here the CDR3 DNA reads TGTGCCAGCAGCTTTGGGACTAGCCCTCGGGAGCAGTTCTTC.

This chain uses TRBV7-6 with TRBJ2-1; the D gene is possibly TRBD2 (5 bases). CDR1 SGHVS and CDR2 FNYEAQ come from the germline V gene. The CDR3 covers 14 residues. Trimming stripped 3 bases from V and 9 bases from J, with 15 bases between. The CDR3 nucleotides are TGTGCCAGCAGCTTTGGACCTGGGAGTGGTGAGCAGTTCTTC. Protein sequence: CASSFGPGSGEQFF. The full variable domain, completed using reference TRBV7-6 and TRBJ2-1, is GAGVSQSPRYKVTKRGQDVALRCDPISGHVSLYWYRQALGQGPEFLTYFNYEAQQDKSGLPNDRFSAERPEGSISTLTIQRTEQRDSAMYRCASSFGPGSGEQFFGPGTRLTVL.

This sequence joins TRBV4-1 and TRBJ1-5, with a possible D match to TRBD1 (5 bases). The germline gives CDR1 MGHRA, CDR2 YSYEKL. V shed 2 bases and J shed 7 bases, with 21 bases lying between them. The CDR3 spans 17 residues. The CDR3 here is CASSQQDFRQGLQPQHF. The DNA of the CDR3 is TGCGCCAGCAGCCAACAAGACTTTAGGCAGGGTTTGCAGCCCCAGCATTTT.

J is TRBJ2-1 and V is TRBV10-3; D remains ambiguous. The CDR3 runs to 13 residues. The germline V gene encodes CDR1 ENHRY and CDR2 SYGVKD. The V gene lost 0 bases and the J gene lost 7 bases, with 7 bases spanning the gap. The CDR3 sequence is CAISESEYNEQFF. The DNA for the CDR3 is TGTGCCATCAGTGAGTCGGAGTATAATGAGCAGTTCTTC.

The chain recombines TRBV4-1 with TRBJ2-1; 7 bases line up with TRBD2. V was pared by 0 bases and J by 3 bases, with 11 bases of the junction left unmatched. Germline CDR1 is MGHRA and CDR2 is YSYEKL. This CDR3 contains 18 residues. Here the CDR3 reads CASSQDEPSGIYYNEQFF. The CDR3 nucleotides read TGCGCCAGCAGCCAAGATGAGCCCAGCGGGATCTACTACAATGAGCAGTTCTTC.

The chain couples TRBV30 to TRBJ1-2; 8 bases match TRBD1. V dropped 0 bases and J dropped 6; count of bases not matched to a gene: 12. CDR1 GTSNPN and CDR2 SVGIG come from the germline V gene (reference sequence). This CDR3 region has 16 residues. CDR3 loop: CAWSVQDREAHHGYTF. CDR3 coding DNA: TGTGCCTGGAGTGTACAGGACAGGGAAGCTCACCATGGCTACACCTTC.

The chain uses TRBV19 and TRBJ1-5; 8 nucleotides line up with TRBD1. CDR1 LNHDA and CDR2 SQIVND come from the germline V gene (reference sequence). J was trimmed by 7 bases and V by 6 bases; bases with no gene match: 8. The CDR3 extends over 14 amino acids. DNA of the CDR3: TGTGCCAGTAGACCGGGGACAGGTTGGCAGCCCCAGCATTTT. Translated, it gives CASRPGTGWQPQHF.

The chain uses TRBV6-1 and TRBJ1-3; D is ambiguous. This CDR3 is 14 amino acids long. V was pared by 3 bases and J by 4 bases, with 10 bases between. Germline V lookup: CDR1 MNHNS, CDR2 SASEGT. Here the CDR3 reads CASSEKPYGNTIYF. Written as DNA, the CDR3 is TGTGCCAGCAGTGAGAAGCCGTACGGAAACACCATATATTTT.

The chain carries TRBV10-1 and TRBJ2-7, with 7 positions matching TRBD1. V lost 6 bases, J lost 2 bases, and 7 bases stayed unmatched. The CDR3 has 14 amino acids. Germline CDR1 WNHNN, CDR2 SYGVQD (reference sequence). The CDR3 nucleotides read TGCGCCAGCAGCCCTTACCAGGGGGCCTACGAGCAGTACTTC. Translated, it gives CASSPYQGAYEQYF.

The J gene is TRBJ2-7, the V gene TRBV15; possible D gene TRBD1, 5 bases. V shed 0 bases and J shed 3 bases, with 9 bases lying between them. This CDR3 has 14 amino acids. Looked up from germline, CDR1 is LNHNV and CDR2 is YYDKDF (reference sequence). The CDR3, as DNA: TGTGCCACCAGCAGAGATCAGCAGGGCTACGAGCAGTACTTC. Translated, it gives CATSRDQQGYEQYF.

The V and J genes are TRBV7-9 and TRBJ1-2; D uncertain. CDR3 length: 12 residues. V lost 8 bases and J 6 bases, leaving 13 bases between the germline ends. Germline V gene data show CDR1 as SEHNR and CDR2 as FQNEAQ (reference sequence). The CDR3 nucleotides read TGTGCCAGCCAGACCCCGGGGAATGGCTACACCTTC. Translated, it gives CASQTPGNGYTF.

J is TRBJ2-7 and V is TRBV7-9, with TRBD1 as a possible D gene (6 bases). Germline V gene lookup returns CDR1 SEHNR and CDR2 FQNEAQ (reference sequence). Trimming left V 7 bases short and J 7 bases short, with 14 bases between. CDR3 size: 12 residues. As DNA, the CDR3 is TGTGCCAGCAATACAGGGCCAGGAGAGCAGTACTTC. It specifies CASNTGPGEQYF.

V usage is TRBV7-2 and J usage is TRBJ2-7, with D possibly matching TRBD2 (5 bases). Germline CDR1 reads SGHTA; CDR2 reads FQGNSA. CDR3 size: 16 residues. The ends were cut back, 4 bases at V and 1 base at J, with 17 bases in the middle. The CDR3 loop reads CASSSLVSEDSYEQYF. DNA of the CDR3: TGTGCCAGCAGCTCCCTTGTCTCGGAGGATTCCTACGAGCAGTACTTC.

This chain links TRBV6-1 with TRBJ2-7, with a weak D call TRBD1 (5 bases). The CDR3 is 13 residues long. Per germline, CDR1 MNHNS and CDR2 SASEGT. V was clipped by 3 bases and J by 4 bases, with 10 bases between them. As DNA, the CDR3 is TGTGCCAGCAGTGAGGGCAGGGCGTACGAGCAGTACTTC. Translation gives CASSEGRAYEQYF.

V is TRBV19 and J is TRBJ2-2, with TRBD1 identical over 8 bases. V gave up 1 base and J gave up 1 base; unmatched junction bases: 8. The V gene's germline CDR1 is LNHDA and CDR2 SQIVND (reference sequence). The CDR3 spans 18 residues. The CDR3 protein is CASSIGVRGQGNTGELFF. The CDR3 bases are TGTGCCAGTAGTATAGGAGTCAGGGGGCAGGGGAACACCGGGGAGCTGTTTTTT.

V gene TRBV6-5 combines with J gene TRBJ1-3; TRBD1 aligns across 9 bases. From germline, CDR1 is MNHEY and CDR2 SVGAGI. V shed 5 bases, J shed 4 bases, and the junction held 6 bases outside the gene matches. There are 15 residues in the CDR3. The CDR3 DNA reads TGTGCCAGCAGTCCCGACAGGGGGACAGGAAACACCATATATTTT. It specifies CASSPDRGTGNTIYF.

The chain combines TRBV5-1 with TRBJ2-5, with D possibly TRBD2 on 6 matching bases. Trimming cost V 0 bases and J 5 bases, with 11 bases left between them. Looked up from germline, CDR1 is SGHRS and CDR2 is YFSETQ. The length of the CDR3 is 14 residues. CDR3 sequence: CASSLGRDWETQYF. The CDR3 DNA reads TGCGCCAGCAGCTTGGGGCGGGATTGGGAGACCCAGTACTTC. Drawing the rest from reference TRBV5-1 and TRBJ2-5, the complete variable domain is KAGVTQTPRYLIKTRGQQVTLSCSPISGHRSVSWYQQTPGQGLQFLFEYFSETQRNKGNFPGRFSGRQFSNSRSEMNVSTLELGDSALYLCASSLGRDWETQYFGPGTRLLVL.